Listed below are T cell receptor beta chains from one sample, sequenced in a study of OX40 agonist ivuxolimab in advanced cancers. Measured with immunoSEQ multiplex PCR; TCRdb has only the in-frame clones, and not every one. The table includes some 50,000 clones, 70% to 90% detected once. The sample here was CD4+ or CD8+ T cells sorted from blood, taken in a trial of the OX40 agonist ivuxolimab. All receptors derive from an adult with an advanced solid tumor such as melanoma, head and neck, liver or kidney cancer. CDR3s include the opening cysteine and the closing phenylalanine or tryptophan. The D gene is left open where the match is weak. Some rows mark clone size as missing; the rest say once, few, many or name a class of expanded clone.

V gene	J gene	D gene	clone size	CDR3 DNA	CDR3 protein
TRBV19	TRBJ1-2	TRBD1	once	TGTGCCAGTACCTCCCGGGGACAGGGGACTAACTATGGCTACACCTTC	CASTSRGQGTNYGYTF
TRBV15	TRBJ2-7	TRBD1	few	TGTGCCACCAGCAGGGACAGGACCGCCTACGAGCAGTACTTC	CATSRDRTAYEQYF
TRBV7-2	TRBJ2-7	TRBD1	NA	TGTGCCAGCAGCTTAGAAAACAGGGGGACCTACGAGCAGTACTTC	CASSLENRGTYEQYF
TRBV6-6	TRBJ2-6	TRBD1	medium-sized	TGTGCCAGCACCCGGGACAGGGGTTCTGGGGCCAACGTCCTGACTTTC	CASTRDRGSGANVLTF
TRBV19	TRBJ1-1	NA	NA	TGTGCCAGCTCACAGGGAATAGGGAACACTGAAGCTTTCTTT	CASSQGIGNTEAFF
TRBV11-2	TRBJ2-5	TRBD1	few	TGTGCCAGCAGCTTCAGGGGGCAGGAGACCCAGTACTTC	CASSFRGQETQYF
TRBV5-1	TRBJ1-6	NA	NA	TGCGCCAGCAGCGCGGGCTCGGGCTCCTATAATTCACCCCTCCACTTT	CASSAGSGSYNSPLHF
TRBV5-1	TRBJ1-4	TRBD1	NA	TGCGCCAGCGGTGCCGGCGGGACAGGGCTTGAAAAACTGTTTTTT	CASGAGGTGLEKLFF
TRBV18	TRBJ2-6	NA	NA	TGTGCCAGCTCACCGGGTCTGAGCTCTGGGGCCAACGTCCTGACTTTC	CASSPGLSSGANVLTF
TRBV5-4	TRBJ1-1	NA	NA	TGTGCCAGCAGCTTGCCAGGGTGGATGAACACTGAAGCTTTCTTT	CASSLPGWMNTEAFF
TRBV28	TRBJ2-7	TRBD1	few	TGTGCCAGCAGTAGGACAGGCCAGGCCTACGAGCAGTACTTC	CASSRTGQAYEQYF
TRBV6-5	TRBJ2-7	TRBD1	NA	TGTGCCAGCCAACCCCCGGACAGCAGGGGGGAGCAGTACTTC	CASQPPDSRGEQYF
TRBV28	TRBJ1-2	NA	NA	TGTGCCAGCAGGACCGGACCCGGCGGCGGCTACACCTTC	CASRTGPGGGYTF
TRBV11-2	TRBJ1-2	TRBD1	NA	TGTGCCAGCAGCTTCAGGGGGGGCTACACCTTC	CASSFRGGYTF
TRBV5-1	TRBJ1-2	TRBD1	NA	TGCGCCAGCAGCCTAGCTACAGGGGGCGGGGGCTACACCTTC	CASSLATGGGGYTF
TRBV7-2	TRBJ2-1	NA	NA	TGTGCCAGCAGCTTAGCGCTGAGGGGAGAGGTGAAAAATGAGCAGTTCTTC	CASSLALRGEVKNEQFF
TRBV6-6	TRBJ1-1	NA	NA	TGTGCCAGCAGCCCGGATTACGCCTACACTGAAGCTTTCTTT	CASSPDYAYTEAFF
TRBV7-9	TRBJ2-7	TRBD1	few	TGTGCCAGCAGCGGACAGGGTCAAACCTACGAGCAGTACTTC	CASSGQGQTYEQYF
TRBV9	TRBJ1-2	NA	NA	TGTGCCAGCAGCGCACAAGGACGGACCTATGGCTACACCTTC	CASSAQGRTYGYTF
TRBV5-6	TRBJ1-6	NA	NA	TGTGCCAGCAGCTTGCCCACTGATTCACCCCTCCACTTT	CASSLPTDSPLHF
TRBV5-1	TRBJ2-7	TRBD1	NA	TGCGCCAGCAGCTTGGGGACAGGCCTCCGCGAGCAGTACTTC	CASSLGTGLREQYF
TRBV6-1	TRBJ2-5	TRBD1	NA	TGTGCCAGCAGTGAGGTTGTCAGGGGGACCTTCGGGGAGACCCAGTACTTC	CASSEVVRGTFGETQYF
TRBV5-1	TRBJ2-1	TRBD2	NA	TGCGCCAGCAGCTTGGCCGGACTAGCGGGGAAGTTCTTC	CASSLAGLAGKFF
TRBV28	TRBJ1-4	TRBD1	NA	TGTGCCAGCAGTCCTCCCCCTGGGCAGGGGGTTGAAAAACTGTTTTTT	CASSPPPGQGVEKLFF
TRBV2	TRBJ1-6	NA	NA	TGTGCCAGCATCAGAGACATTCCCCGTGGTGGGAATTCACCCCTCCACTTT	CASIRDIPRGGNSPLHF
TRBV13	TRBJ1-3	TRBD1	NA	TGTGCCAGCAGCGAACCGGGACAGGGGGTGCTTCGAGGTCCTGGAAACACCATATATTTT	CASSEPGQGVLRGPGNTIYF
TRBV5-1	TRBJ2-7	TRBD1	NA	TGCGCCAGCAGCTTCGACAGGGTGGACGAGCAGTACTTC	CASSFDRVDEQYF
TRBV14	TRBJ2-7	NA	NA	TGTGCCAGCAGCCGGGGCCTGTTGGGGGCCGAGCAGTACTTC	CASSRGLLGAEQYF
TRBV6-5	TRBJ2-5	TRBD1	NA	TGTGCCAGCAGTCCGGGCAGGGGGCGTAGAGAGACCCAGTACTTC	CASSPGRGRRETQYF
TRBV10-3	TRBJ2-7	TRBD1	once	TGTGCCATCGGGACAGGGGGCACCTACGAGCAGTACTTC	CAIGTGGTYEQYF
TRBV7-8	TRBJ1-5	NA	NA	TGTGCCAGCAGCTCTGACAGTCGTAGCAATCAGCCCCAGCATTTT	CASSSDSRSNQPQHF
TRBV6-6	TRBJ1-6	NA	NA	TGTGCCAGCAGTCCAGAGGGGGTGTCACCCCTCCACTTT	CASSPEGVSPLHF
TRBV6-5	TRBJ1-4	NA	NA	TGTGCCAGCAGTTACTCGCCCGATGCAACTAATGAAAAACTGTTTTTT	CASSYSPDATNEKLFF
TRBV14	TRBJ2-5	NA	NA	TGTGCCAGCAGCCAAGATCCTGGGGGGGGCAAAGAGACCCAGTACTTC	CASSQDPGGGKETQYF
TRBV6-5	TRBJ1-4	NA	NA	TGTGCCAGCAGTTACTCTAGCCAAACCCCCAGGGAAAAACTGTTTTTT	CASSYSSQTPREKLFF
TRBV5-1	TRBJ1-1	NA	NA	TGCGCCAGCAGCTTAGGCAGGGCCGACACTGAAGCTTTCTTT	CASSLGRADTEAFF
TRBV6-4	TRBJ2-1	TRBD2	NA	TGTGCCAGCAGTGACTCATGGACTAGCGGATACAATGAGCAGTTCTTC	CASSDSWTSGYNEQFF
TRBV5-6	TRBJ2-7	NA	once	TGTGCCAGCAGCTTGGCGGTGCGGGGTGGCTCCTACGAGCAGTACTTC	CASSLAVRGGSYEQYF
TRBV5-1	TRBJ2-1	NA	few	TGCGCCAGCAGCCTCCGTCAAGAGCAGTTCTTC	CASSLRQEQFF
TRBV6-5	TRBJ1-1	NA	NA	TGTGCCAGCAGTTATGGGGACACTGAAGCTTTCTTT	CASSYGDTEAFF
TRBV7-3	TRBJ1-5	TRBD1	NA	TGTGCCAGCAGCTCAATTCCGAAGGGGGCTAGCAATCAGCCCCAGCATTTT	CASSSIPKGASNQPQHF
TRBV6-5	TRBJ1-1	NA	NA	TGTGCCAGCAGGGCCCAGGGGCGAACTGAAGCTTTCTTT	CASRAQGRTEAFF
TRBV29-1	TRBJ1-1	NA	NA	TGCAGCGCGACAGTGAACACTGAAGCTTTCTTT	CSATVNTEAFF
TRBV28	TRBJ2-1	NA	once	TGTGCCAGCAGTTTAGGGGGTCGGGGCAATGAGCAGTTCTTC	CASSLGGRGNEQFF
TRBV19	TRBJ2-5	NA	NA	TGTGCCAGTAGTACCAAACACCCCCAAGAGACCCAGTACTTC	CASSTKHPQETQYF
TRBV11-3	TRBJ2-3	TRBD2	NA	TGTGCCAGCAGCTTTGGGACTAGCGGGTCCACAGATACGCAGTATTTT	CASSFGTSGSTDTQYF